This T cell receptor (beta chain) was identified in a study of cytomegalovirus exposure and HLA in healthy donors. Comment on this clone: This specimen includes other DNA sequences encoding the same CDR3.

13 Jbeta primers and 60 Vbeta primers were used for the PCR. TCRdb keeps only in-frame clones here, not all; method: immunoSEQ multiplex PCR. Here the sample spans about 170,000 clones, roughly 80% being singletons. Germline assignment: CDR1 LNHNV and CDR2 YYDKDF (reference sequence). The CDR3 has 15 amino acids. The J segment lost 2 bases and the V segment lost 8 bases, leaving 9 bases of the junction unmatched. Input material: PBMCs. The genes are TRBV15 and TRBJ2-7, with 10 bases that match TRBD2. This receptor was identified in a male donor in good health and CMV-seronegative. In DNA form, the CDR3 reads TGTGCCACCCGGTTTGAAGCGGGGGGGCCCTACGAGCAGTACTTC. It translates to CATRFEAGGPYEQYF.